Listed here are 3 T cell receptor beta chains from one sample, sequenced in a study of blood T cell repertoires in COVID-19. Using immunoSEQ multiplex PCR, the repertoire was profiled, and TCRdb retains in-frame clones only, with some absent. The table lists 200,000 to 300,000 clones, 70% to 90% of them singletons. What was sequenced was peripheral blood. The origin of the receptors is a man younger than 45 with active or convalescent COVID-19.

The V gene is TRBV11-2, the J gene TRBJ2-1, with TRBD1 identical over 10 bases. The CDR3 is made up of 15 amino acids. V lost 5 bases, J lost 10 bases, and 11 bases stayed unmatched. CDR1 SGHAT and CDR2 FQNNGV come from the germline V gene. CDR3 sequence: CASSSRQGAGGEQFF. Written as DNA, the CDR3 is TGTGCCAGCAGCAGCCGACAGGGGGCGGGCGGAGAGCAGTTCTTC.

The CDR3 spells CASSRPGYYGYTF. In nucleotides, the CDR3 is TGTGCCTCCTCCCGCCCAGGCTACTATGGCTACACCTTC. The chain links TRBV27 to TRBJ1-2; D remains unclear. This CDR3 spans 13 amino acids. Trimming took 11 bases from V and 3 from J, leaving 16 bases between them. CDR1 is MNHEY, CDR2 SMNVEV, per germline (reference sequence).

The chain recombines TRBV13 with TRBJ2-7; tentative D call: TRBD2 (6 bases). V was pared by 0 bases and J by 3 bases, with 12 bases between. CDR3 size: 15 residues. The germline CDR1 and CDR2 sequences are PRHDT and FYEKMQ (reference sequence). CDR3 loop: CASSLGESGLYEQYF. DNA for the CDR3: TGTGCCAGCAGCTTAGGAGAAAGCGGGCTCTACGAGCAGTACTTC. The full variable domain, rest sourced from reference TRBV13 and TRBJ2-7, is AAGVIQSPRHLIKEKRETATLKCYPIPRHDTVYWYQQGPGQDPQFLISFYEKMQSDKGSIPDRFSAQQFSDYHSELNMSSLELGDSALYFCASSLGESGLYEQYFGPGTRLTVT.